The 4 T cell receptor beta chains listed next were all sequenced from one sample in a study of Graves' ophthalmopathy and Graves' hyperthyroidism. RNA transcripts provided the template for amplifying TCR beta CDR3 regions. First-round RT-PCR with HTBI primers preceded a second-round multiplex PCR. TCRdb processed the multiplex PCR reads anew with MiXCR; each CDR3 protein has one entry. The repertoire holds around 1,000,000 distinct CDR3 sequences, with about 36% as singletons. Sequencing was performed on peripheral blood or thyroid tissue (not recorded which). Receptors originate from an adult man with Graves' hyperthyroidism.

Here the CDR3 DNA reads TGCGCCAGCAGCTGGGGGGGACAGGTCGGCTCCTACGAGCAGTACTTC. Its protein product is CASSWGGQVGSYEQYF. This chain uses TRBV5-1 with TRBJ2-7; the D gene is possibly TRBD1 (8 bases). CDR3 size: 16 residues. V lost 3 bases to trimming and J lost 0 bases, with 16 bases between them. Germline V lookup: CDR1 SGHRS, CDR2 YFSETQ.

This clonotype was seen at least ten times. This chain joins TRBV7-2 and TRBJ1-6; D is perhaps TRBD1 (5 bases). CDR3 length: 16 amino acids. CDR1 and CDR2 from the germline V gene are SGHTA and FQGNSA. V was clipped by 6 bases and J by 6 bases, with 18 bases between them. The CDR3 protein is CASSRVGGAGNSPLHF. CDR3 in DNA: TGTGCCAGCAGTAGGGTCGGGGGAGCCGGTAATTCACCCCTCCACTTT. Based on the CDR3 plus reference TRBV7-2 and TRBJ1-6, the full variable domain is GAGVSQSPSNKVTEKGKDVELRCDPISGHTALYWYRQSLGQGLEFLIYFQGNSAPDKSGLPSDRFSAERTGGSVSTLTIQRTQQEDSAVYLCASSRVGGAGNSPLHFGNGTRLTVT.

The chain uses TRBV20-1 and TRBJ2-7; D is ambiguous. Trimming pared 3 bases from V and 3 bases from J, leaving 12 bases between. This CDR3 has 13 residues. From germline, CDR1 is DFQATT and CDR2 SNEGSKA (reference sequence). CDR3 sequence reads: CSASLLGVYEQYF. CDR3 bases: TGCAGTGCTAGTCTTCTAGGAGTCTACGAGCAGTACTTC.

The chain joins TRBV19 to TRBJ2-1, with a possible D match to TRBD2 (6 bases). CDR3 length: 12 residues. Germline V lookup: CDR1 LNHDA, CDR2 SQIVND (reference sequence). The V end lost 5 bases, the J end lost 5 bases, and 7 bases lay between the germline ends. The CDR3 region has the DNA TGTGCCAGTAGTCGGGGGAACAATGAGCAGTTCTTC. Translation: CASSRGNNEQFF.